Described below is a single T cell receptor (beta chain) sequence and its context. Its antigen is currently unknown. The sample belongs to a study of OX40 agonist ivuxolimab in advanced cancers. Study in general: Enrollees could have had prior anti-PD-1, anti-PD-L1 or anti-CTLA-4 therapy, which about 42% had received. The study reported partial responses in three patients: one hepatocellular carcinoma, two cutaneous melanoma.

Study-wide findings and caveats: Doses of 0.1 to 3.0 mg/kg were accompanied by clonal expansion of CD4+ and CD8+ blood T cells by week 6. The study did not work out the antigen specificity of the expanded peripheral T cells.

Germline CDR1 reads GTSNPN; CDR2 reads SVGIG (reference sequence). This CDR3 is 16 amino acids long. The junction had 13 bases not matched to a gene; V was cut back by 2 bases and J by 5 bases. TCRdb keeps only in-frame clones here, not all; method: immunoSEQ multiplex PCR. The sample lists tens of thousands of clones, just under 90% occurring once. This TCR was sampled from an adult with an advanced solid tumor such as melanoma, head and neck, liver or kidney cancer. The starting material was CD4+ or CD8+ T cells sorted from blood, obtained in a trial of the OX40 agonist ivuxolimab. This chain connects TRBV30 to TRBJ2-5; 8 bases map to TRBD2. CDR3 in amino acids: CAWSWRGAPFRETQYF. CDR3 coding DNA: TGTGCCTGGAGTTGGCGGGGGGCACCCTTCAGGGAGACCCAGTACTTC.